A selection of T cell receptor beta chains follows, all from one sample in a study of blood T cell repertoires in COVID-19. Sequencing was performed with immunoSEQ multiplex PCR; in TCRdb, only in-frame clones are kept and a portion is missing. The sample includes roughly 140,000 clones, roughly 80% seen only once; the top ten take around 3.1%. The sample was peripheral blood. All receptors derive from a woman aged 40 to 49 with active or convalescent COVID-19. Both conserved end residues are part of each CDR3. D genes are given only for firm matches. Size values are once, few and many counts, or a class for expanded clones, and some rows have none.

TGTGCCAGTAACGACGGACAGGGAACAAATCAGCCCCAGCATTTT,CASNDGQGTNQPQHF,TRBV19,.,TRBD1,TRBJ1-5
TGTGCCAGCAGTTACTCGGCTCAGTGGTTGAGTAGCGAAGAGACCCAGTACTTC,CASSYSAQWLSSEETQYF,TRBV6-2/TRBV6-3,.,.,TRBJ2-5
TGCGCCAGCAGCCCACTCGGGACTGAAGCTTTCTTT,CASSPLGTEAFF,TRBV10-2,few,.,TRBJ1-1
TGCGCCAGCAGTACAGGTTTCCAAGAGACCCAGTACTTC,CASSTGFQETQYF,TRBV10-2,.,.,TRBJ2-5
TGCGCCAGCAGCCCCTCTGGACAGGGGGCGCGCGCTGAAGCTTTCTTT,CASSPSGQGARAEAFF,TRBV4-1,once,TRBD1,TRBJ1-1
TGTGCCAGCAGTTTATCGAAGGGGGCGAGTTCACCCCTCCACTTT,CASSLSKGASSPLHF,TRBV27,.,TRBD1,TRBJ1-6
TGTGCCAGCAGCCCACCCGGAAGCGGTGAAAAACTGTTTTTT,CASSPPGSGEKLFF,TRBV11-2,few,.,TRBJ1-4
TGTGCCAGCAGCTCGACACAACCCCTCCACTTT,CASSSTQPLHF,TRBV7-4,once,.,TRBJ1-6
TGTGCCAGCAGCTTAGCGTGGGCAGGGGCCGATACGCAGTATTTT,CASSLAWAGADTQYF,TRBV7-2,once,.,TRBJ2-3
TGTGCCAGCAGTCGGGGTAACTATGGCTACACCTTC,CASSRGNYGYTF,TRBV3-1/TRBV3-2,.,.,TRBJ1-2
TGTGCCAGCAGCTTACAGGGGATGAACACTGAAGCTTTCTTT,CASSLQGMNTEAFF,TRBV7-9,.,.,TRBJ1-1
TGTGCCAGCAGTTTGCAACAGGTGATCTACGAGCAGTACTTC,CASSLQQVIYEQYF,TRBV28,.,.,TRBJ2-7
TGTGCCTGCTCCCTGACAGGGGATAGCTCTGGGGCCAACGTCCTGACTTTC,CACSLTGDSSGANVLTF,TRBV3-1/TRBV3-2,.,TRBD1,TRBJ2-6
TGTGCCAGCAGCGGACAGGGAGCATGGACCGGGGAGCTGTTTTTT,CASSGQGAWTGELFF,TRBV9,.,TRBD1,TRBJ2-2
TGTGCCAGCAGCCAAGGACAGGCCAATTCACCCCTCCACTTT,CASSQGQANSPLHF,TRBV3-1/TRBV3-2,once,.,TRBJ1-6
TGTGCCAGCAGTTACTCCGGACAGGGCACCAATCAGCCCCAGCATTTT,CASSYSGQGTNQPQHF,TRBV6-5,.,TRBD1,TRBJ1-5
TGTGCCACCAGCACAAGGAGTAATGAAAAACTGTTTTTT,CATSTRSNEKLFF,TRBV15,.,.,TRBJ1-4
TGTGCCAGCAGTTTTGGCAGGGGGATAGATTCACCCCTCCACTTT,CASSFGRGIDSPLHF,TRBV27,.,TRBD1,TRBJ1-6
TGTGCCAGTAGTATGGGACTAGCATTTGATGAGCAGTTCTTC,CASSMGLAFDEQFF,TRBV19,.,TRBD2,TRBJ2-1
TGTGCCAGCTCACTCGACAGGCTACCGAACACCGGGGAGCTGTTTTTT,CASSLDRLPNTGELFF,TRBV18,.,.,TRBJ2-2
TGTGCCAGCAGTTTTGGGGAGGACACTGAAGCTTTCTTT,CASSFGEDTEAFF,TRBV27,few,.,TRBJ1-1
TGTGCCAGCAGCTGGGGACAGGGGGGAGTCACTGAAGCTTTCTTT,CASSWGQGGVTEAFF,TRBV5-4,.,TRBD1,TRBJ1-1
TGTGCCAGCACCCCCCAGGGTTATCAGCCCCAGCATTTT,CASTPQGYQPQHF,TRBV6-5,.,.,TRBJ1-5